These 11 T cell receptor beta chains came from one sample sequenced in a study of cytomegalovirus exposure and HLA in healthy donors. PCR was performed using 60 Vbeta and 13 Jbeta primers. Assay used: immunoSEQ multiplex PCR; TCRdb lists only in-frame clones, some missing. In the table there are fewer than 200,000 clones, 60% to 85% of which are singletons. Sequenced material: PBMCs. The source of these receptors is a middle-aged man in good health and CMV-seronegative.

The V call is TRBV11-2, the J call TRBJ1-2; 8 positions agree with TRBD1. The CDR3 has 13 residues. Germline V gene sequence: CDR1 SGHAT, CDR2 FQNNGV. With 4 bases clipped from V and 6 bases from J, the junction kept 4 bases outside the gene matches. In nucleotides, the CDR3 is TGTGCCAGCAGCTCCGGACAGGGAGATGGCTACACCTTC. This gives the protein CASSSGQGDGYTF. Full variable domain (rest looked up from reference TRBV11-2 and TRBJ1-2): EAGVAQSPRYKIIEKRQSVAFWCNPISGHATLYWYQQILGQGPKLLIQFQNNGVVDDSQLPKDRFSAERLKGVDSTLKIQPAKLEDSAVYLCASSSGQGDGYTFGSGTRLTVV.

The rearrangement uses TRBV18 and TRBJ2-2, with D tentatively TRBD2 (5 bases). Trimming pared 3 bases from V and 6 bases from J, leaving 17 bases between. CDR1 and CDR2 from the germline V gene are KGHSH and LQKENI. The CDR3 totals 16 residues. CDR3 sequence reads: CASSPFMGAESGELFF. DNA for the CDR3: TGTGCCAGCTCACCCTTTATGGGAGCGGAGTCCGGGGAGCTGTTTTTT.

Regarding this clone: Other DNA variants within this sample encode the same CDR3. The chain has TRBV6-6 and TRBJ1-2; 8 bases map to TRBD1. V dropped 8 bases and J dropped 14; count of bases not matched to a gene: 16. Germline CDR1 is MNHNY and CDR2 is SVGAGI (reference sequence). The CDR3 has 13 amino acids. As DNA, the CDR3 is TGTGCCAGCGCTAGGGGGACAGGCGAAACAAAGACCTTC. It specifies CASARGTGETKTF.

V is TRBV7-6 and J is TRBJ1-2; 10 positions match TRBD1. This CDR3 spans 15 amino acids. Germline trimming cut 1 base from V and 4 bases from J; bases unmatched to any gene: 3. Germline CDR1 is SGHVS and CDR2 is FNYEAQ. Here the CDR3 DNA reads TGTGCCAGCAGCTTAGAGGGACAGGGGCCCTATGGCTACACCTTC. This gives the protein CASSLEGQGPYGYTF.

This clone was observed once. Additional DNA sequences in this sample encode the identical CDR3. V and J are TRBV18 and TRBJ2-6; possible D gene TRBD1, 6 bases. This CDR3 has 16 amino acids. V lost 6 bases and J 0 bases, leaving 12 bases between the germline ends. CDR1 is KGHSH, CDR2 LQKENI, per germline. The DNA of the CDR3 is TGTGCCAGCTCCACGACAGGCGACTCTGGGGCCAACGTCCTGACTTTC. Translation gives CASSTTGDSGANVLTF.

This clone was recorded once. The CDR3 sequence: CASSQSGQGYEQYF. The CDR3 DNA is TGTGCCAGCAGCCAATCTGGACAGGGCTACGAGCAGTACTTC. This sequence joins TRBV16 and TRBJ2-7; the match to TRBD1 covers 8 bases. Trimming took 0 bases from V and 3 from J; bases not matched to a gene: 1. Germline CDR1 reads KGHSY; CDR2 reads FQNENV. There are 14 residues in the CDR3.

The rearrangement uses TRBV29-1 and TRBJ2-1; 8 bases are a match to TRBD2. V trimming: 8 bases; J trimming: 12 bases; junction bases outside the gene matches: 12. The CDR3 is 12 residues long. Germline CDR1 SQVTM, CDR2 ANQGSEA. In nucleotides, the CDR3 is TGCAGCCCGGGGACTAGGGGGGGGGCGCAGTTCTTC. Translating gives CSPGTRGGAQFF.

This sequence joins TRBV7-2 and TRBJ2-5; 8 bases map to TRBD2. V lost 8 bases and J lost 5; bases outside the gene matches: 10. The germline V gene has CDR1 SGHTA and CDR2 FQGNSA. The CDR3 covers 14 residues. CDR3 amino acids: CASYHGGGRETQYF. The CDR3 nucleotides are TGTGCCAGCTATCACGGGGGGGGCCGTGAGACCCAGTACTTC.

The chain carries TRBV5-1 and TRBJ1-2; weak D call: TRBD1 (6 bases). This CDR3 has 13 residues. Deletions cut 4 bases from V and 8 bases from J, with 15 bases between. Germline loops: CDR1 SGHRS, CDR2 YFSETQ. The CDR3 nucleotides read TGCGCCAGCAGCCAGGACAGAGCCTGGGGCTACACCTTC. This sequence encodes CASSQDRAWGYTF.

This clone was seen a handful of times. The chain joins TRBV2 to TRBJ2-5; 12 bases are a match to TRBD2. The CDR3 has 15 amino acids. Germline V lookup: CDR1 SNHLY, CDR2 FYNNEI. Trimming removed 7 bases from V and 5 bases from J; junction bases left unmatched: 8. CDR3 sequence reads: CASKETSGGPETQYF. The CDR3 bases are TGTGCCAGCAAAGAAACTAGCGGGGGGCCCGAGACCCAGTACTTC. The full variable domain, in which reference TRBV2 and TRBJ2-5 provide the parts outside the CDR3, is EPEVTQTPSHQVTQMGQEVILRCVPISNHLYFYWYRQILGQKVEFLVSFYNNEISEKSEIFDDQFSVERPDGSNFTLKIRSTKLEDSAMYFCASKETSGGPETQYFGPGTRLLVL.

The chain links TRBV12-5 to TRBJ2-1; D possibly corresponds to TRBD2 (6 bases). Germline CDR1 LGHNT, CDR2 FRNRAP. The CDR3 is 13 amino acids. Trimming cost V 9 bases and J 7 bases, with 16 bases left between them. The CDR3 bases are TGTGCTAGCCGTAGTGGGGCGGGGAATGAGCAGTTCTTC. Its translation: CASRSGAGNEQFF. The whole variable domain, filled in from reference TRBV12-5 and TRBJ2-1, reads DARVTQTPRHKVTEMGQEVTMRCQPILGHNTVFWYRQTMMQGLELLAYFRNRAPLDDSGMPKDRFSAEMPDATLATLKIQPSEPRDSAVYFCASRSGAGNEQFFGPGTRLTVL.